This TCR beta chain was retrieved from a study of cytotoxic CD8 clonotypes in ibrutinib-treated CLL (TCRdb year 2021). A note on the overall study: In this cohort, around 15 patients were treatment-naive and approximately ten were relapsed/refractory, while around 18 had unmutated IGHV. Partial responses were observed in roughly 24 patients and complete responses in 2; after a median follow-up of around 68 months, remission was maintained in approximately 14 patients and progression was observed in some 12. Response samples were obtained after a median of roughly 13 months of treatment, with a range of about 6 to 36 months. An average of 255,043 productive templates and 94,082 productive rearrangements was obtained per sample. Longitudinal samples were available for 26 of the 86 trial participants. Cryopreserved peripheral blood mononuclear cells were obtained prior to treatment, at the time of response, and at either disease progression or sustained remission. Every sample from remission and from progressive disease was obtained while the patients were still on ibrutinib.

A MiSeq instrument was used for deep resolution sequencing, which targeted depths ranging from 1 in 1 million up to 1 in 200,000 T cells, with coverage averaging 10x for each clonotype. The immunoSEQ hsTCRB Kit was used to generate TCR beta libraries. Under the source paper's analysis protocol: ImmunoSEQ Data Assistant and ImmunoSEQ Analyzer were used for data analysis, and V, D and J genes were assigned according to IMGT definitions. Clonality, which ranges from 0 to 1, was calculated as one minus the normalized Shannon entropy of productive rearrangement frequencies. Public clonotype analysis was restricted to overrepresented clonotypes comprising at least 0.05% of each patient's repertoire. Approximately 13 age-matched healthy donor repertoires from immuneACCESS served as clonality controls. This is the immuneACCESS table as TCRdb keeps it, with only in-frame sequences that have V and J called. A part of the clones is gone; compared with another copy, unresolved V genes explain less than half, and the rest is unexplained. The DNA was the basis for D and trimming; V, J and clone size are from that table. The sample table contains hundreds of thousands of clones; only one count was recorded for 60% to 80% of them. The ten biggest clones cover 6% to 6.5% of the sample.

This clone was counted only a few times. Its antigen is still unknown. The input lacks base qualities; no much larger clone sits a single base away. For TCR beta library preparation, about 1.8 micrograms of genomic DNA were isolated from cryopreserved PBMCs. High-throughput TCR beta sequencing was performed on longitudinal blood samples from CLL patients receiving ibrutinib monotherapy. The patients were enrolled in a single-center, open-label phase 2 trial of ibrutinib monotherapy. Sequences KGHSH (CDR1) and LQKENI (CDR2) are obtained from the germline V gene. After removal of 3 bases from V and 6 bases from J, the junction retains 8 bases not matched to a gene. The CDR3 runs 14 residues from the cysteine to the phenylalanine. Here the CDR3 DNA is all that survives: 42 bases in frame from base 1. Overall study outcomes, separate from this receptor: At baseline, clonality was higher than in age-matched healthy donors and showed a strong correlation with circulating CD8+ T-cell counts. At ibrutinib response clonality went up, during sustained remission it held steady, and at progression it dropped back toward baseline. Public clonotypes were rare and either shrank or stayed stable during treatment, and the rise in clonality at ibrutinib response reflected expansion of private clonotypes. Sampling times were not matched between patients in sustained remission and patients whose disease was progressing, and lymph node repertoires were not examined.

The clonotype comes from a human donor with chronic lymphocytic leukemia. Sequencing was performed on PBMCs, taken after 36 months of ibrutinib treatment. The sequence joins TRBV18 to TRBJ2-7; 7 bases in the middle match TRBD1. The nucleotide sequence reads TGTGCCAGCTCACCTTCGACAGGGTTGCGCGAGCAGTACTTC. Its coded protein is CASSPSTGLREQYF.